One T cell receptor beta chain is described in this entry. It lacks a known antigen. No much larger clonotype is one base removed from it; base qualities were not supplied. The sample originates from a study of blood T cell repertoires in COVID-19 (TCRdb year 2020). Study-wide context: Collaborator samples came from the United States, Italy and Spain and covered acute and convalescent phases of COVID-19. The material from the prospective study consisted of cDNA or gDNA derived from T cells, B-cell-depleted T cells, or PBMCs. The dataset comprised deeply sampled blood TCRbeta repertoires from subjects exposed to, actively infected with, or recovered from COVID-19. The repertoires were released in a freely available public database intended as a resource for research on the immune response to SARS-CoV-2. Samples were obtained from the ongoing ImmuneRACE study (first 160 participants) and from over a thousand subjects provided by 6 global collaborators. Sample metadata almost always included a de-identified subject ID, COVID-19 status, age in years and sex. Where available, HLA class I and class II types were obtained from metadata supplied by the sample provider rather than from assay-based typing. The paper as a whole reports these results and caveats: The quantity of clinical and demographic metadata differed by source and by participant and was supplied without curation.

One collaborating source in Seattle enrolled patients during active infection and followed them longitudinally through the course of disease. Collaborating institutions collected whole blood in K2EDTA tubes following their own protocols. Collaborator samples were shipped for TCRbeta analysis as frozen whole blood, isolated PBMCs, or DNA extracted from either sample type. From a lookup of the germline V gene, CDR1 and CDR2 are MNHEY and SVGAGI. Taken from cysteine to phenylalanine, the CDR3 has 15 residues. The DNA shown is the 45-base CDR3, in frame from base 1. V and J are trimmed by 6 bases and 1 base, and the gene matches miss 7 bases of the junction. TCRbeta CDR3 regions were amplified from genomic DNA using the immunoSEQ Assay, a bias-controlled multiplex PCR. From the authors' description of their analysis: The number of nucleated cells in each sample was estimated from the amplification of reference gene primers within the assay. To quantify the absolute abundance of each unique TCRbeta CDR3 rearrangement, sequence reads were collapsed and filtered. Productive Simpson clonality was computed per sample as the square root of Simpson's diversity index over productive rearrangements. The clones in this table, taken by TCRdb from immuneACCESS, are in-frame only. Not every clone is retained; where verified, under half of the shortfall comes from an unresolved V gene, and the cause of the rest is unknown. The V and J calls and clone size are taken from that table; D and trimming were inferred from the DNA. Present in this sample are around 190,000 clones, more than 75% of which were seen just once. The biggest ten clones account for around 7.8% of the sample.

Material for sequencing was peripheral blood. The receptor chain draws on TRBV6-5 and TRBJ2-3; 7 nucleotides in the junction match TRBD1. The clonotype comes from a woman in her fifties or sixties with COVID-19, enrolled during active disease. For the CDR3, the sequence is CASSPRTGGTDTQYF. Read as DNA, the sequence is TGTGCCAGCAGCCCCAGGACAGGAGGCACAGATACGCAGTATTTT.